This paragraph covers one T cell receptor (beta chain) sequence. The data originate from a study of blood T cell repertoires in COVID-19. At the level of the study: COVID-19 samples collected from the United States, Italy and Spain covered acute and convalescent phases. From T cells, B-cell-depleted T cells, or PBMCs came the material, which was cDNA or gDNA.

Sequenced by immunoSEQ multiplex PCR; TCRdb stores in-frame clones only, minus some. The sample consists of 27,000 or so clones, 80% to 90% of them appearing once. The germline V gene encodes CDR1 MDHEN and CDR2 SYDVKM. V was cut by 5 bases and J by 0 bases, with 10 bases left in between. This CDR3 spans 15 amino acids. The TCR sequence derives from a woman between 50 and 59 years old with active COVID-19. Sequencing was done on a sample of peripheral blood. The chain uses TRBV28 and TRBJ2-2, with D possibly being TRBD2 (5 bases). The CDR3 protein is CASSESGTNTGELFF. CDR3 in DNA: TGTGCCAGCAGTGAGTCGGGAACGAACACCGGGGAGCTGTTTTTT.